This T cell receptor beta chain is from a study of T-cell reconstitution after alpha-beta-depleted transplantation in children. This clonotype is a singleton in its sample. What it binds is not known. Study-level points and caveats: Surviving recipient T cells and intrathymic progenitors accounted for some patients' high TCRbeta diversity at day 60. Newly produced T cells mostly accounted for T-cell counts and diversity one year post-transplant. Several hundred rapidly expanded clones from non-depleted graft cells reportedly supplied alpha-beta T cells about two months post-transplant.

V shed 2 bases, J shed 9 bases, and the junction held 8 bases outside the gene matches. This CDR3 comprises 15 residues. The germline gives CDR1 SGHRS, CDR2 YFSETQ. Using unique molecular identifiers, the investigators prepared the TCRbeta library. Via MiXCR, TCRdb re-called the PCR reads, giving one row per CDR3 protein. Of about 980,000 distinct CDR3 sequences listed, about 29% are singletons. Sequenced here: PBMCs, mostly from graft donor cells, sampled 360 days after TCRalphabeta/CD19-depleted stem cell transplant. The V call is TRBV5-1, the J call TRBJ2-1, with 10 bases matching TRBD2. The sequence was obtained from a boy less than two years old who had a stem cell transplant for SCID, so the T cells may come from the graft donor. In nucleotides, the CDR3 is TGCGCCAGCAGCTTACAGCGGGGGGGTGAGGGTGAGCAGTTCTTC. Translated, it gives CASSLQRGGEGEQFF.